This T cell receptor (beta chain) was profiled in a study of shared clonotypes between healthy human individuals. Study-wide context: Three plates were used per donor for CD4 naive, three for CD4 memory, two for CD8 naive and one for CD8 memory.

Findings and caveats of the study: Investigators collected only blood, and repertoires in tissues likely differ. Among donors, clonotype sharing was expected to be affected by sequencing depth.

Sequencing was performed with immunoSEQ multiplex PCR; in TCRdb, only in-frame clones are kept and a portion is missing. The profile covers 1.5 million to 1.9 million clones, with under 99% appearing a single time and roughly 0.45% taken by the ten largest. CDR1 and CDR2 (germline): KGHSH, LQKENI. Deletions cut 1 base from V and 7 bases from J, with 11 bases between. The CDR3 is 14 residues long. Into CD45RA+ naive and CD45RA-negative memory subsets, the CD4+ cells were split. As concerns this clone: Its specificity is not known.

This chain connects TRBV18 to TRBJ2-1; D is uncertain. Sequencing was performed on naive CD4+ T cells sorted from blood. This sample's subset: CD45RA+ positively selected. This clonotype was obtained from a man aged 25-45 years in good health. Written as DNA, the CDR3 is TGTGCCAGCTCACCACAACAGTCACCGAATGAGCAGTTCTTC. It translates to CASSPQQSPNEQFF. The whole variable domain, remainder taken from reference TRBV18 and TRBJ2-1, is NAGVMQNPRHLVRRRGQEARLRCSPMKGHSHVYWYRQLPEEGLKFMVYLQKENIIDESGMPKERFSAEFPKEGPSILRIQQVVRGDSAAYFCASSPQQSPNEQFFGPGTRLTVL.